Presented here are 28 T cell receptor beta chains from one specimen sequenced in a study of post-analysis software for immune sequencing data (dated by TCRdb to between 2015 and 2017). The library came from PCR. The instrument given in TCRdb is Illumina HiSeq 2500. Unique molecular identifiers were incorporated into TCR beta cDNA libraries to reduce PCR and sequencing biases. TCRdb passed the public sequencing reads through fastp at Q25 and MiXCR, retaining productive beta sequences. Rows merge per CDR3 protein into single entries with the most common DNA and genes. For this sample the table gives some 690,000 distinct CDR3 sequences, of which 59% were detected only once. The leading ten clones occupy roughly 10% of the sample. Beyond this particular receptor, the publication reports: Significantly higher frequencies in patients than in controls were found for five or six TRBV segments, including TRBV5-6, TRBV5-1 and TRBV20-1.

No antigen has been assigned to these receptors. The sample consisted of blood. These receptors originate from a girl aged 2 to 10 with multiple sclerosis.

As to this clonotype: A junction end diverges from the germline sequence, so it may reflect a read error. The V gene is TRBV12-3 or TRBV12-4, the J gene TRBJ2-6; D possibly uses TRBD1 or TRBD2 (5 bases each). The CDR3 is made up of 15 amino acids. The CDR3 nucleotides read TGTGCCAGCAGTTTTGAGCTAGCTGGGGCCAACGTCCGGACTTTC. As protein: CASSFELAGANVRTF.

The rearrangement joins TRBV7-9 to TRBJ2-3; the D is unclear. CDR1 and CDR2 from the germline V gene are SEHNR and FQNEAQ (reference sequence). This CDR3 region has 12 residues. Trimming stripped 7 bases from V and 5 bases from J, with 10 bases between. The CDR3 region has the DNA TGTGCCAGCACCAATTTGGGAGATACGCAGTATTTT. Its translation is CASTNLGDTQYF.

V gene TRBV6-2 or TRBV6-3 combines with J gene TRBJ2-1; 9 bases line up with TRBD2. V shed 0 bases and J 0 bases; nucleotides not matched to a gene: 6. CDR1 MNHEY and CDR2 SVGEGT come from the germline V gene. The CDR3 spans 18 residues. CDR3 nucleotides: TGTGCCAGCAGTTACTCGAATAGCGGGAGCAGCTCCTACAATGAGCAGTTCTTC. This codes for CASSYSNSGSSSYNEQFF.

This rearrangement joins TRBV12-3 or TRBV12-4 to TRBJ2-1, with unresolved D. This CDR3 is built from 13 residues. Between the trimmed V and J ends, which lost 11 bases and 1 base, there was a span of 12 bases. The CDR3 spells CAAGRYSYNEQFF. The CDR3 DNA reads TGTGCCGCAGGTAGATATTCCTACAATGAGCAGTTCTTC.

J is TRBJ2-1 and V is TRBV7-9; D is undetermined. CDR1 and CDR2 from the germline V gene are SEHNR and FQNEAQ (reference sequence). CDR3 size: 12 residues. V lost 5 bases and J lost 10, with 12 bases in between. This CDR3 reads CASSQTVVEQFF. Here the CDR3 DNA reads TGTGCCAGCAGCCAAACAGTAGTCGAGCAGTTCTTC.

The chain is built from TRBV3-1 and TRBJ2-5, with D unclear. Trimming took off 0 bases at V and 2 bases at J, with 7 bases between the two ends. CDR1 and CDR2 from the germline V gene are LGHDT and YNNKEL (reference sequence). CDR3 length: 14 residues. DNA for the CDR3: TGTGCCAGCAGCCAAGATACTACACAAGAGACCCAGTACTTC. It specifies CASSQDTTQETQYF.

This clonotype was counted only a few times. The chain joins TRBV12-3 or TRBV12-4 to TRBJ2-3; 7 bases map to TRBD1. CDR3 size: 15 residues. V shed 10 bases and J 0 bases; nucleotides not matched to a gene: 10. The CDR3 bases are TGTGCCACCTGCACAGGGGAGCAAAGCACAGATACGCAGTATTTT. This gives the protein CATCTGEQSTDTQYF.

This clonotype came up a few times. This sequence joins TRBV20-1 and TRBJ1-2; D not resolved. V was cut by 3 bases and J by 3 bases, with 11 bases left in between. CDR3 length equals 13 residues. Per germline, CDR1 DFQATT and CDR2 SNEGSKA (reference sequence). CDR3 DNA: TGCAGTGCTAGGCGCTTTAGGGACTATGGCTACACCTTC. Its protein is CSARRFRDYGYTF.

The chain links TRBV7-3 to TRBJ2-4; TRBD2 matches at 10 bases. TRBJ2-7 explains the end of the DNA better; the J call may be wrong. From germline, CDR1 is SGHTA and CDR2 FQGTGA. This CDR3 comprises 16 residues. The CDR3 is CASSPSVAGGLLEQYF. CDR3 nucleotides: TGTGCCAGCAGCCCATCCGTAGCGGGAGGTCTCCTCGAGCAGTACTTC.

On this clonotype: Germline is not matched at one junction end, which may reflect a read error. This chain uses TRBV12-3 or TRBV12-4 with TRBJ1-2; D is ambiguous. The CDR3 runs to 13 residues. CDR3 coding DNA: TGTGCCAGCAGTTTAAGGCAGAACTCTGGCTACACCTTC. Translating it yields CASSLRQNSGYTF.

This clonotype was seen a single time. The rearrangement links TRBV14 to TRBJ2-7; the D is unclear. V lost 3 bases, J lost 2 bases, and 8 bases lay in between. The length of the CDR3 is 13 residues. From germline, CDR1 is SGHDN and CDR2 FVKESK. The CDR3 protein is CASSHGRTYEQYF. CDR3 sequence (DNA): TGTGCCAGCAGCCATGGGCGGACCTACGAGCAGTACTTC.

V and J are TRBV7-9 and TRBJ2-4; 12 bases map to TRBD2. Trimming cost V 4 bases and J 0 bases; bases outside gene matches: 10. CDR1 is SEHNR, CDR2 FQNEAQ, per germline (reference sequence). This CDR3 is built from 19 residues. The CDR3 nucleotides are TGTGCCAGCAGCTACAGCAGGACTAGCGGGGCTCCAGCCAAAAACATTCAGTACTTC. Translation: CASSYSRTSGAPAKNIQYF.

The chain recombines TRBV6-1 with TRBJ2-1; 7 bases are a match to TRBD2. In germline, CDR1 is MNHNS, CDR2 SASEGT. CDR3 size: 17 residues. V was clipped by 7 bases and J by 1 base; unmatched bases: 13. The CDR3: CASTPVLLADSYNEQFF. CDR3 in DNA: TGTGCCAGCACACCAGTCCTCCTAGCGGATTCCTACAATGAGCAGTTCTTC.

The rearrangement links TRBV15 to TRBJ2-1; the match to TRBD2 covers 11 bases. This CDR3 spans 16 amino acids. The junction had 2 bases not matched to a gene; V was cut back by 3 bases and J by 1 base. CDR1 and CDR2 from the germline V gene are LNHNV and YYDKDF (reference sequence). The DNA for the CDR3 is TGTGCCACCAGCAGGCCTAGCGGGAGGTCCTACAATGAGCAGTTCTTC. Amino acids: CATSRPSGRSYNEQFF.

This sequence joins TRBV24-1 and TRBJ1-4; 8 bases match TRBD1. CDR3 length: 12 residues. Per the germline V gene, CDR1 is KGHDR and CDR2 is SFDVKD. The ends lost 4 bases at V and 14 bases at J; junction bases unmatched: 5. In DNA form, the CDR3 reads TGTGCCACCAGTGAACGACAGGGGAGGCTGTTTTTT. It translates to CATSERQGRLFF.

This clonotype was counted only a few times. The chain employs TRBV5-1 and TRBJ2-1; the D gene is possibly TRBD2 (6 bases). Germline CDR1 and CDR2: SGHRS and YFSETQ. This CDR3 spans 14 amino acids. The ends were cut back, 3 bases at V and 5 bases at J, with 12 bases in the middle. CDR3 protein: CASSSLSGDNEQFF. The DNA for the CDR3 is TGCGCCAGCAGCTCGCTTAGCGGTGACAATGAGCAGTTCTTC.

The J gene is TRBJ2-1, the V gene TRBV11-2; TRBD2 matches at 9 bases. CDR1 is SGHAT and CDR2 is FQNNGV in the germline V gene. This CDR3 region has 15 residues. V was clipped by 6 bases and J by 2 bases; unmatched bases: 5. This CDR3 reads CASRSSGAAYNEQFF. The CDR3 nucleotides read TGTGCCAGCAGGTCTAGCGGGGCGGCCTACAATGAGCAGTTCTTC.

The CDR3 bases are TGTGCCAGTAGTATCCCCCGCAATGAGCAGTTCTTC. Protein product: CASSIPRNEQFF. The gene calls are TRBV19 and TRBJ2-1; D call uncertain. Germline CDR1 LNHDA, CDR2 SQIVND (reference sequence). The CDR3 totals 12 residues. V dropped 3 bases and J dropped 6 bases, with 6 bases sitting between them.

The rearrangement uses TRBV12-3 or TRBV12-4 and TRBJ2-3; the D gene is possibly TRBD1 (5 bases). V was trimmed by 5 bases and J by 5 bases, leaving 20 bases between them. The CDR3 loop spans 16 amino acids. CDR3 nucleotide sequence: TGTGCCAGCAGTCCGCCGACAGCGACCGTGTTAGATACGCAGTATTTT. Its protein product is CASSPPTATVLDTQYF.

This clonotype was seen only once. V usage is TRBV5-1 and J usage is TRBJ2-5; D is perhaps TRBD1 (6 bases). This CDR3 comprises 13 residues. Trimming pared 6 bases from V and 5 bases from J, leaving 14 bases between. Per the germline V gene, CDR1 is SGHRS and CDR2 is YFSETQ. The CDR3 loop is CASMLGADETQYF. For the CDR3, the DNA is TGCGCCAGCATGCTGGGGGCGGATGAGACCCAGTACTTC.

The chain is built from TRBV7-6 and TRBJ2-7, with 7 bases fitting TRBD1. The CDR3 totals 15 residues. Germline V gene lookup returns CDR1 SGHVS and CDR2 FNYEAQ. V trimming: 7 bases; J trimming: 2 bases; junction bases outside the gene matches: 11. The CDR3 region is CASTSLPGGTYEQYF. In DNA form, the CDR3 reads TGTGCCAGCACATCCCTCCCAGGGGGAACCTACGAGCAGTACTTC.

In this sample, this clonotype turned up once. In nucleotides, the CDR3 is TGTGCCAGCAGCGGTAAGGGGGGGACGAACACTGAAGCTTTCTTT. Translating gives CASSGKGGTNTEAFF. V usage is TRBV7-9 and J usage is TRBJ1-1, with TRBD1 as a possible D gene (6 bases). V was clipped by 5 bases and J by 1 base, with 14 bases between them. The CDR3 covers 15 residues. Germline CDR1 SEHNR, CDR2 FQNEAQ (reference sequence).

This clonotype appeared many times. An end of the junction does not agree with germline; a read error may underlie this. The chain couples TRBV5-1 to TRBJ2-1; 7 bases match TRBD1. Per the germline V gene, CDR1 is SGHRS and CDR2 is YFSETQ. This CDR3 region has 14 residues. The CDR3: CASSLGTVYNEQFF. The CDR3 region has the DNA TGTGCCAGCAGTTTAGGGACAGTCTACAATGAGCAGTTCTTC.

The rearrangement links TRBV5-1 to TRBJ2-5, with TRBD2 identical over 7 bases. The germline CDR1 and CDR2 sequences are SGHRS and YFSETQ. V lost 4 bases to trimming and J lost 4 bases; unmatched junction nucleotides: 4. This CDR3 has 13 amino acids. The CDR3 protein is CASSGGTIETQYF. CDR3 nucleotide sequence: TGCGCCAGCAGCGGCGGGACTATAGAGACCCAGTACTTC.

The gene calls are TRBV15 and TRBJ1-1, with TRBD1 identical over 8 bases. Trimming removed 3 bases from V and 1 base from J; junction bases left unmatched: 4. Germline-derived CDR1 and CDR2 are LNHNV and YYDKDF (reference sequence). This CDR3 region has 15 residues. The CDR3 DNA reads TGTGCCACCAGCAGCCAGACAGGGGAGAACACTGAAGCTTTCTTT. Amino acids: CATSSQTGENTEAFF.

This clonotype has more than one count but fewer than ten. This sequence joins TRBV5-1 and TRBJ2-7, with 8 bases identical to TRBD2. CDR1 is SGHRS, CDR2 YFSETQ, per germline. The CDR3 contains 16 residues. V dropped 0 bases and J dropped 2; count of bases not matched to a gene: 7. CDR3 nucleotides: TGCGCCAGCAGCTTGGCCGGCACTAGCGGAGCCTACGAGCAGTACTTC. Its translation: CASSLAGTSGAYEQYF.

The V and J genes are TRBV29-1 and TRBJ2-5, with 14 bases that match TRBD2. V shed 3 bases and J 1 base; nucleotides not matched to a gene: 10. The CDR3 runs to 18 residues. The V gene's germline CDR1 is SQVTM and CDR2 ANQGSEA. DNA of the CDR3: TGCAGCGTTGATTTAGGACTAGCGGGAGGACCCTCCCAAGAGACCCAGTACTTC. Amino acids: CSVDLGLAGGPSQETQYF.

This clonotype was counted only a few times. The J gene is TRBJ2-5, the V gene TRBV5-5; D perhaps matches TRBD2 (5 bases). Germline-derived CDR1 and CDR2 are SGHKS and YYEKEE (reference sequence). V was pared by 3 bases and J by 12 bases, with 18 bases between. The CDR3 sequence is 13 residues long. The CDR3 nucleotides read TGTGCCAGCAGCTGGGCGGGCAGGCCTGAGGAGTACTTC. Its translation: CASSWAGRPEEYF. The complete variable domain, with remaining parts taken from reference TRBV5-5 and TRBJ2-5, reads DAGVTQSPTHLIKTRGQQVTLRCSPISGHKSVSWYQQVLGQGPQFIFQYYEKEERGRGNFPDRFSARQFPNYSSELNVNALLLGDSALYLCASSWAGRPEEYFGPGTRLLVL.